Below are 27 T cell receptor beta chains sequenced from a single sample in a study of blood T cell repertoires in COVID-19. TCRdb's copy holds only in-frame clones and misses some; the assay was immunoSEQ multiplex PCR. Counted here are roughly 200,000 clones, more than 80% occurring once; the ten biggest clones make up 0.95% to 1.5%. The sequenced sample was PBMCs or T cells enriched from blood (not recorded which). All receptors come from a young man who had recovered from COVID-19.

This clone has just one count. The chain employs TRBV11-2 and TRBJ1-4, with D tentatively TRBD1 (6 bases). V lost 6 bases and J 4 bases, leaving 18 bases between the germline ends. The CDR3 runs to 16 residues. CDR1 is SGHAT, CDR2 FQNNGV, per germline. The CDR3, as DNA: TGTGCCAGCAGTTTCAGAGCAGGGGCGTTTAATGAAAAACTGTTTTTT. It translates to CASSFRAGAFNEKLFF.

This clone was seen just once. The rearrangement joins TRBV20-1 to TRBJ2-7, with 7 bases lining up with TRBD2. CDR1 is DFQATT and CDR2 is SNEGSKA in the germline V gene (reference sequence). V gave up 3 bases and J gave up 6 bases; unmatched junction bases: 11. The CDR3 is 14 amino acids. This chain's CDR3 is CSASRPREGREQYF. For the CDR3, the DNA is TGCAGTGCTAGTCGGCCTAGGGAGGGCCGCGAGCAGTACTTC.

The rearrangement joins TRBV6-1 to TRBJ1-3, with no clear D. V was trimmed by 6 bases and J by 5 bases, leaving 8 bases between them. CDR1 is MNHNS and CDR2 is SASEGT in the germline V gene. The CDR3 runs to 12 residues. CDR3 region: CASSPQRNTIYF. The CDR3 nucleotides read TGTGCCAGCAGCCCACAGAGAAACACCATATATTTT.

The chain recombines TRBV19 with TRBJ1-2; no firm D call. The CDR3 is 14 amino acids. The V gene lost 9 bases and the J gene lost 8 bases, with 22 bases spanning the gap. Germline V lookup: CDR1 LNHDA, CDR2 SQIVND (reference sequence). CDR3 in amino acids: CASRQRFSVSGYTF. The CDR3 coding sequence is TGTGCCAGCCGCCAACGGTTCAGCGTGAGCGGCTACACCTTC.

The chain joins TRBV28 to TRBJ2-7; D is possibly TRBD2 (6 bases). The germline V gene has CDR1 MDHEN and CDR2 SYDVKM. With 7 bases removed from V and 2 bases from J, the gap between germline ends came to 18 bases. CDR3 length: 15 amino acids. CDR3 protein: CASNYGPGVPYEQYF. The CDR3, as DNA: TGTGCCAGCAATTACGGGCCGGGGGTTCCCTACGAGCAGTACTTC.

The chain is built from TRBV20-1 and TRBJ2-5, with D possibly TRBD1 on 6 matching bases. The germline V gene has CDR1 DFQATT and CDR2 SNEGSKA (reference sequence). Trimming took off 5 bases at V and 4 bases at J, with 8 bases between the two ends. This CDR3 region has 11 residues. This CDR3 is CSAGQPETQYF. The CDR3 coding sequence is TGCAGTGCTGGACAGCCAGAGACCCAGTACTTC.

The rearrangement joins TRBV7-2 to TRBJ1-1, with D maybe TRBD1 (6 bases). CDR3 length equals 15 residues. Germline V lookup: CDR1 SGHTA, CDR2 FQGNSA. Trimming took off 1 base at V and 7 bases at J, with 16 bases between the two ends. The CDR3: CASSLDAGWDIEAFF. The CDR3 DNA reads TGTGCCAGCAGCTTAGATGCAGGGTGGGACATTGAAGCTTTCTTT.

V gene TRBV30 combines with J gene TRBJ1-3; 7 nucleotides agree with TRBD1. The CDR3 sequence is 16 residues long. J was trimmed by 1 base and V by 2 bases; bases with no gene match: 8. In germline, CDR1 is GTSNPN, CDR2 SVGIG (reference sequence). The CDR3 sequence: CAWSTPLTGSGNTIYF. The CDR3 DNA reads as TGTGCCTGGAGTACCCCCTTGACAGGGTCTGGAAACACCATATATTTT.

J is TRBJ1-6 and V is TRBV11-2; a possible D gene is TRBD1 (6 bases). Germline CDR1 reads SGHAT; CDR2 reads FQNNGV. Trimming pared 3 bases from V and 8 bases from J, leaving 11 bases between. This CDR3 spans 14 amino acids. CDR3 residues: CASSLGGLDSPLHF. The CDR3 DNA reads TGTGCCAGCAGCTTGGGGGGGCTTGATTCACCCCTCCACTTT.

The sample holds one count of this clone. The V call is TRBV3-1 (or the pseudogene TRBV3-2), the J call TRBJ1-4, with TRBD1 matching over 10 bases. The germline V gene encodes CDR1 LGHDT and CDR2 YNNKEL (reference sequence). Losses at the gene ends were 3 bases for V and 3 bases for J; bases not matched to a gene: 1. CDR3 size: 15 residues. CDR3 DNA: TGTGCCAGCAGCCACGGGACAGGGGCTAATGAAAAACTGTTTTTT. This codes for CASSHGTGANEKLFF.

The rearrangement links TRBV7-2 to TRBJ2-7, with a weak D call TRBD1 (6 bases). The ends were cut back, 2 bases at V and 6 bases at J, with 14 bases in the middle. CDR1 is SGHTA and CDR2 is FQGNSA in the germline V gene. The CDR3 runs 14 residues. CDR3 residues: CASSLNTGLGEQYF. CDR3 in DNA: TGTGCCAGCAGCTTAAATACAGGGTTAGGCGAGCAGTACTTC.

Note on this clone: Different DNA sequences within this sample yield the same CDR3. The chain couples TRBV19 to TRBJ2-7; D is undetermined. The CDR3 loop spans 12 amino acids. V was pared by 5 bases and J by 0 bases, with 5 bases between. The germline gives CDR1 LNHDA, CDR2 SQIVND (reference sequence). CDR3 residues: CASSSISYEQYF. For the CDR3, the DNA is TGTGCCAGTAGTTCTATCTCCTACGAGCAGTACTTC.

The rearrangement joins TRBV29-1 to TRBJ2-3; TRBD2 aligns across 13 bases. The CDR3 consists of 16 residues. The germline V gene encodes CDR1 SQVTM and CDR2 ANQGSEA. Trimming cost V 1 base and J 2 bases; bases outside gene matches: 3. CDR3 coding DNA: TGCAGCGTTGAAGGGGGACTAGCGGGACCCACAGATACGCAGTATTTT. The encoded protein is CSVEGGLAGPTDTQYF.

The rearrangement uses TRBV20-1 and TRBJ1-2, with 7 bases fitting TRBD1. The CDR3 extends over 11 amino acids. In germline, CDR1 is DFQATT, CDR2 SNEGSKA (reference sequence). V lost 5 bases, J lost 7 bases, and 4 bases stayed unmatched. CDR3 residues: CSAPGGSGYTF. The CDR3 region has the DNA TGCAGTGCTCCAGGGGGAAGTGGCTACACCTTC.

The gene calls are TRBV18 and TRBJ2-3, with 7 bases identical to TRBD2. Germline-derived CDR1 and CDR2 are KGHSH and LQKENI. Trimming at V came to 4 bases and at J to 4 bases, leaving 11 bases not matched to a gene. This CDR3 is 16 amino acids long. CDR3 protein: CASSLQGSSGSDTQYF. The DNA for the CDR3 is TGTGCCAGCTCACTTCAGGGTTCTAGCGGTTCAGATACGCAGTATTTT.

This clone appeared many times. CDR3 bases: TGTGCCAGTAGCGGACTAGCGGGGGGGCCTGGAACCGGGGAGCTGTTTTTT. Its protein product is CASSGLAGGPGTGELFF. The chain uses TRBV19 and TRBJ2-2; 15 bases map to TRBD2. This CDR3 has 17 amino acids. CDR1 and CDR2 from the germline V gene are LNHDA and SQIVND (reference sequence). The V and J ends lost 6 bases and 5 bases, in that order; junction bases with no gene match: 7.

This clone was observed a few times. The CDR3 DNA reads TGCGCCAGCAGCCAAGACGGACAGGGGGCGTCCTCCTACGAGCAGTACTTC. This sequence encodes CASSQDGQGASSYEQYF. The chain combines TRBV4-1 with TRBJ2-7; 11 nucleotides align to TRBD1. Germline CDR1 reads MGHRA; CDR2 reads YSYEKL. There are 17 residues in the CDR3. V was clipped by 0 bases and J by 0 bases; unmatched bases: 4.

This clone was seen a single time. The CDR3 is CATSGSGVPGANVLTF. Written as DNA, the CDR3 is TGTGCCACCAGTGGGTCGGGGGTCCCCGGGGCCAACGTCCTGACTTTC. V is TRBV24-1 and J is TRBJ2-6; a possible D gene is TRBD2 (6 bases). This CDR3 comprises 16 residues. The V end was cut by 5 bases, the J end by 4 bases, with 14 bases between. Per the germline V gene, CDR1 is KGHDR and CDR2 is SFDVKD.

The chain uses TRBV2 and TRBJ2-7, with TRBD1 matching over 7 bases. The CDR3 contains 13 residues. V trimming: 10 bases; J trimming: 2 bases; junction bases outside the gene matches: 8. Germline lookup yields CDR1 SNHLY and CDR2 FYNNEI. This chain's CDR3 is CATVSGTAYEQYF. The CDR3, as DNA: TGTGCCACCGTATCCGGGACAGCCTACGAGCAGTACTTC. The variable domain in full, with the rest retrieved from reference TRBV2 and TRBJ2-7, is EPEVTQTPSHQVTQMGQEVILRCVPISNHLYFYWYRQILGQKVEFLVSFYNNEISEKSEIFDDQFSVERPDGSNFTLKIRSTKLEDSAMYFCATVSGTAYEQYFGPGTRLTVT.

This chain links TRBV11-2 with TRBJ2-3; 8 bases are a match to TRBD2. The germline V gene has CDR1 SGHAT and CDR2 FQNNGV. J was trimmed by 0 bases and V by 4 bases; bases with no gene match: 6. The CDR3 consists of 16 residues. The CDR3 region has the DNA TGTGCCAGCAGCTCGATAGCGGGGCCTAGCACAGATACGCAGTATTTT. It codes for CASSSIAGPSTDTQYF.

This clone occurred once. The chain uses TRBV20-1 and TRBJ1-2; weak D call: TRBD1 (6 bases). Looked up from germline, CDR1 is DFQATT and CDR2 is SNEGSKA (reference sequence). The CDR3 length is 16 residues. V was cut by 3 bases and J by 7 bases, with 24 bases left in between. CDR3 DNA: TGCAGTGCTAGTCCCCCCGACAGGAACCATTGGGGTGGCTACACCTTC. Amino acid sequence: CSASPPDRNHWGGYTF.

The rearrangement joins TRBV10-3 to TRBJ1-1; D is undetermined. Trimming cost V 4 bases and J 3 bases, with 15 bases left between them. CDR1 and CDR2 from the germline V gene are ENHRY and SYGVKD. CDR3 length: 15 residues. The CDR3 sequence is CAISVLLDGDTEAFF. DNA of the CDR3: TGTGCCATCAGTGTATTGTTGGACGGGGACACTGAAGCTTTCTTT.

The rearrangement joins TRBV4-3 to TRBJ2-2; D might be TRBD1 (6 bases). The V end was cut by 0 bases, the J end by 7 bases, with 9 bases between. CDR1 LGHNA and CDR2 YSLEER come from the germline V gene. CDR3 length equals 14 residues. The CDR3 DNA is TGCGCCAGCAGCCAAGATCAGGGGATCGGGGAGCTGTTTTTT. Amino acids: CASSQDQGIGELFF.

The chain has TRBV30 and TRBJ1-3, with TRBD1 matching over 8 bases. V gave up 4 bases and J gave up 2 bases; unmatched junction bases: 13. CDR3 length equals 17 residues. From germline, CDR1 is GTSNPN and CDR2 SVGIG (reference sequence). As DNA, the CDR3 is TGTGCCTGGAACCAAAAAAGGACAGGGAAGGCTGGAAACACCATATATTTT. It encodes CAWNQKRTGKAGNTIYF.

Here the CDR3 DNA reads TGTGCCAGCAGTATAGGAGGGACCGGGGAGCTGTTTTTT. It translates to CASSIGGTGELFF. V gene TRBV27 combines with J gene TRBJ2-2, with D perhaps TRBD2 (6 bases). Germline V gives CDR1 MNHEY, CDR2 SMNVEV (reference sequence). The CDR3 length is 13 residues. V shed 5 bases and J shed 5 bases, with 9 bases lying between them.

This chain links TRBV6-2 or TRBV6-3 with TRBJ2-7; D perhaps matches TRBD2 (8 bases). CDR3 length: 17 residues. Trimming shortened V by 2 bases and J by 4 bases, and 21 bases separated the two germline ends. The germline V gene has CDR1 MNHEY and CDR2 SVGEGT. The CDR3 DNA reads TGTGCCAGCAGTTACACCACAGGGGCCGGACTAGCTTACGAGCAGTACTTC. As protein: CASSYTTGAGLAYEQYF.

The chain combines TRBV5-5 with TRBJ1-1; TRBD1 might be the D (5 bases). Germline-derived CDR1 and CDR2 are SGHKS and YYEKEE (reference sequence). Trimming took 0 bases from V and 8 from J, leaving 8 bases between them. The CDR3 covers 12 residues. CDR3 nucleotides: TGTGCCAGCAGCTTGGCCCGGACAGAAGCTTTCTTT. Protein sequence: CASSLARTEAFF.